The 4 T cell receptor beta chains listed next were all sequenced from one sample in a study of early T cells in non-severe SARS-CoV-2 infection. TCRdb passed the 5' RACE reads through MiXCR, listing each CDR3 protein once. The sample holds some 64,000 distinct CDR3 sequences, around 13% seen once. Material for sequencing was whole blood. These receptors were obtained from an adult who was a healthcare worker with PCR-confirmed SARS-CoV-2 infection or an uninfected control (not recorded which).

This clonotype was recorded many times. The J gene is TRBJ2-7, the V gene TRBV5-5; 7 nucleotides align to TRBD2. CDR1 and CDR2 from the germline V gene are SGHKS and YYEKEE (reference sequence). The CDR3 has 15 amino acids. J gave up 2 bases and V 6 bases, and 11 bases lay outside the gene matches. In DNA form, the CDR3 reads TGTGCCAGCATTCTGGCGGTGGGAGGGCCCTACGAGCAGTACTTC. It encodes CASILAVGGPYEQYF.

This clonotype counts as medium-sized. This CDR3 reads CSVQNGVNTEAFF. CDR3 nucleotide sequence: TGCAGCGTTCAGAATGGGGTGAACACTGAAGCTTTCTTT. The chain joins TRBV29-1 to TRBJ1-1; D not certain. V shed 5 bases and J shed 0 bases, with 10 bases lying between them. The V gene's germline CDR1 is SQVTM and CDR2 ANQGSEA. This CDR3 is built from 13 residues.

The rearrangement uses TRBV5-1 and TRBJ2-7, with D hard to call. Trimming pared 2 bases from V and 5 bases from J, leaving 5 bases between. Germline CDR1 and CDR2: SGHRS and YFSETQ. The CDR3 is 11 residues long. This chain's CDR3 is CASSLGNEQYF. As DNA, the CDR3 is TGCGCCAGCAGCTTAGGCAACGAGCAGTACTTC. The whole variable domain, remainder taken from reference TRBV5-1 and TRBJ2-7, is KAGVTQTPRYLIKTRGQQVTLSCSPISGHRSVSWYQQTPGQGLQFLFEYFSETQRNKGNFPGRFSGRQFSNSRSEMNVSTLELGDSALYLCASSLGNEQYFGPGTRLTVT.

The chain joins TRBV6-5 to TRBJ2-7; 8 bases align to TRBD1. V gave up 4 bases and J gave up 0 bases; unmatched junction bases: 5. The CDR3 has 15 amino acids. The germline V gene has CDR1 MNHEY and CDR2 SVGAGI. CDR3: CASSLTGDSSYEQYF. In DNA, the CDR3 is TGTGCCAGCAGTTTGACAGGGGATAGCTCCTACGAGCAGTACTTC.